These 14 T cell receptor beta chains share one sample of origin, sequenced in a study of T cell repertoires in cytomegalovirus infection. Their antigens remain unidentified. MiXCR, run by TCRdb on the reads, gives a single entry per CDR3 protein. Of 45,000 to 55,000 distinct CDR3 sequences listed, about a fifth are singletons. The material sequenced was CD8+ T cells from cultured PBMCs, taken from culture after CMV antigen stimulation. The receptors here all came from a human donor in good health (CMV status not recorded). Some clones in this sample may be carry-over from other donors' samples.

The chain combines TRBV5-4 with TRBJ1-4, with a possible D match to TRBD1 (5 bases). The V gene's germline CDR1 is SGHNT and CDR2 YYREEE (reference sequence). Trimming took 2 bases from V and 4 from J, leaving 21 bases between them. This CDR3 comprises 18 residues. The CDR3 sequence: CASSFTGGIQDFNEKLFF. The CDR3, as DNA: TGTGCCAGCAGCTTCACCGGTGGGATACAGGATTTTAATGAAAAACTGTTTTTT. Complete variable domain (other parts from reference TRBV5-4 and TRBJ1-4): ETGVTQSPTHLIKTRGQQVTLRCSSQSGHNTVSWYQQALGQGPQFIFQYYREEENGRGNFPPRFSGLQFPNYSSELNVNALELDDSALYLCASSFTGGIQDFNEKLFFGSGTQLSVL.

This clonotype has at least ten counts. This chain uses TRBV27 with TRBJ2-7; D uncertain. The CDR3 totals 14 residues. Germline-derived CDR1 and CDR2 are MNHEY and SMNVEV (reference sequence). V lost 5 bases and J 0 bases, leaving 11 bases between the germline ends. CDR3 protein: CASSKYLSSYEQYF. Written as DNA, the CDR3 is TGTGCCAGCAGTAAATACCTTAGCTCCTACGAGCAGTACTTC.

This chain connects TRBV7-8 to TRBJ2-7; 14 bases line up with TRBD2. The CDR3 consists of 16 residues. From germline, CDR1 is SGHVS and CDR2 FQNEAQ. The V and J ends lost 2 bases and 2 bases, in that order; junction bases with no gene match: 2. CDR3 residues: CASSLTTSGGAYEQYF. As DNA, the CDR3 is TGTGCCAGCAGCTTAACGACTAGCGGGGGGGCCTACGAGCAGTACTTC.

This clonotype came up once. The chain employs TRBV7-4 and TRBJ1-5; the D gene is possibly TRBD1 (6 bases). The germline CDR1 and CDR2 sequences are SGHVT and SQSDAQ. The CDR3 consists of 16 residues. The V gene lost 3 bases and the J gene lost 3 bases, with 15 bases spanning the gap. CDR3 protein: CASSFCRGRDNQPQHF. The CDR3 DNA follows: TGTGCCAGCAGCTTCTGCAGGGGAAGAGACAATCAGCCCCAGCATTTT.

The DNA of the CDR3 is TGTGCCAGCAGCGTAGCTAGCGGGGGGGTAAATGAGCAGTTCTTC. As protein: CASSVASGGVNEQFF. The V call is TRBV9, the J call TRBJ2-1; TRBD2 aligns across 12 bases. Germline values: CDR1 SGDLS, CDR2 YYNGEE. The V and J ends lost 0 bases and 7 bases, in that order; junction bases with no gene match: 2. The CDR3 contains 15 residues.

This clonotype was recorded a few times. V gene TRBV29-1 combines with J gene TRBJ2-7; D not certain. Germline loops: CDR1 SQVTM, CDR2 ANQGSEA. There are 13 residues in the CDR3. Trimming removed 4 bases at V and 0 bases at J, with 10 bases between. DNA for the CDR3: TGCAGCGTTGTTCCAGAGAGCTCCTACGAGCAGTACTTC. The encoded protein is CSVVPESSYEQYF.

The chain employs TRBV9 and TRBJ1-2, with 7 nucleotides matching TRBD1. The trim removed 6 bases at V and 8 bases at J, leaving 7 bases unmatched. Germline V gene sequence: CDR1 SGDLS, CDR2 YYNGEE. The CDR3 totals 12 residues. The CDR3 DNA reads as TGTGCCAGCAAACAGGGGCTAGGAGGCTACACCTTC. It yields the protein CASKQGLGGYTF. Full variable domain (rest looked up from reference TRBV9 and TRBJ1-2): DSGVTQTPKHLITATGQRVTLRCSPRSGDLSVYWYQQSLDQGLQFLIQYYNGEERAKGNILERFSAQQFPDLHSELNLSSLELGDSALYFCASKQGLGGYTFGSGTRLTVV.

The rearrangement links TRBV15 to TRBJ2-1; D not resolved. Trimming removed 0 bases at V and 6 bases at J, with 9 bases between. Per the germline V gene, CDR1 is LNHNV and CDR2 is YYDKDF (reference sequence). The CDR3 extends over 14 amino acids. The CDR3 loop is CATSRDLSVNEQFF. As DNA, the CDR3 is TGTGCCACCAGCAGAGATCTGAGCGTCAATGAGCAGTTCTTC.

With respect to this clonotype: Since a much larger clone is just one base distant, this may be a read error. The chain has TRBV19 and TRBJ2-1; D remains unclear. The CDR3 contains 13 residues. The V gene's germline CDR1 is LNHDA and CDR2 SQIVND (reference sequence). CDR3 sequence reads: CASSIALYNERFF. Here the CDR3 DNA reads TGTGCCAGTAGTATAGCGTTGTACAATGAGCGGTTCTTC. Based on the CDR3 plus reference TRBV19 and TRBJ2-1, the full variable domain is DGGITQSPKYLFRKEGQNVTLSCEQNLNHDAMYWYRQDPGQGLRLIYYSQIVNDFQKGDIAEGYSVSREKKESFPLTVTSAQKNPTAFYLCASSIALYNERFFGPGTRLTVL.

This clonotype was detected only a few times. The CDR3 loop is CSVVWAASSYNEQFF. The CDR3 DNA is TGCAGCGTAGTTTGGGCTGCCAGCTCCTACAATGAGCAGTTCTTC. The chain carries TRBV29-1 and TRBJ2-1; D ambiguous. This CDR3 spans 15 amino acids. CDR1 is SQVTM, CDR2 ANQGSEA, per germline. Trimming shortened V by 6 bases and J by 0 bases, and 15 bases separated the two germline ends.

The sample holds many counts of this clonotype. This chain links TRBV7-6 with TRBJ1-5; no firm D call. The CDR3 sequence is 15 residues long. V was clipped by 1 base and J by 0 bases, with 7 bases between them. The germline V gene encodes CDR1 SGHVS and CDR2 FNYEAQ. The CDR3 here is CASSLGHYSNQPQHF. CDR3 in DNA: TGTGCCAGCAGCTTAGGACATTATAGCAATCAGCCCCAGCATTTT.

This clonotype was observed a handful of times. The chain carries TRBV7-2 and TRBJ2-5, with 8 bases aligning to TRBD2. This CDR3 has 15 residues. From germline, CDR1 is SGHTA and CDR2 FQGNSA. The V gene end was trimmed by 1 base and the J gene end by 4 bases; junction bases not matched to a gene: 5. In nucleotides, the CDR3 is TGTGCCAGCAGCTTAGTCGGGGGGGTGGTAGAGACCCAGTACTTC. Amino acids: CASSLVGGVVETQYF.

A few counts support this clonotype. This chain uses TRBV28 with TRBJ2-3, with D possibly being TRBD1 (6 bases). Germline V gene lookup returns CDR1 MDHEN and CDR2 SYDVKM. The V end lost 4 bases, the J end lost 0 bases, and 14 bases lay between the germline ends. The CDR3 runs 16 residues. The DNA of the CDR3 is TGTGCCAGCAGTTCCCCGGACAGCGACAGCACAGATACGCAGTATTTT. Its translation: CASSSPDSDSTDTQYF.

V usage is TRBV5-6 and J usage is TRBJ2-3; 11 bases align to TRBD1. V shed 1 base, J shed 2 bases, and the junction held 9 bases outside the gene matches. Germline CDR1 is SGHDT and CDR2 is YYEEEE. CDR3 length: 18 amino acids. Here the CDR3 DNA reads TGTGCCAGCAGCTTGAAGGGACAGGGGGTAGGATTCACAGATACGCAGTATTTT. It yields the protein CASSLKGQGVGFTDTQYF.